This T cell receptor beta chain was sequenced during a study of PD-1 blockade in classical Hodgkin lymphoma. Study-level points and caveats: Individuals initiating nivolumab under 1 year after ASCT were excluded.

Assay: immunoSEQ multiplex PCR; the TCRdb copy retains only in-frame clones and omits some. The sample carries about 30,000 clones, around 70% recorded once. Relapse after autologous stem cell transplantation occurred in every patient, and brentuximab vedotin exposure varied. On this clone: Its antigen is not identified.

The germline CDR1 and CDR2 sequences are SGHVS and FNYEAQ. The ends were cut back, 5 bases at V and 5 bases at J, with 9 bases in the middle. The CDR3 runs to 12 residues. The sequencing used peripheral blood mononuclear cells (PBMCs), collected before the second cycle of nivolumab. V usage is TRBV7-6 and J usage is TRBJ1-1; D uncertain. The TCR was taken from a human donor with classical Hodgkin lymphoma. CDR3 nucleotides: TGTGCCAGCAGCCAAGGTCTGACTGAAGCTTTCTTT. Translating it yields CASSQGLTEAFF.